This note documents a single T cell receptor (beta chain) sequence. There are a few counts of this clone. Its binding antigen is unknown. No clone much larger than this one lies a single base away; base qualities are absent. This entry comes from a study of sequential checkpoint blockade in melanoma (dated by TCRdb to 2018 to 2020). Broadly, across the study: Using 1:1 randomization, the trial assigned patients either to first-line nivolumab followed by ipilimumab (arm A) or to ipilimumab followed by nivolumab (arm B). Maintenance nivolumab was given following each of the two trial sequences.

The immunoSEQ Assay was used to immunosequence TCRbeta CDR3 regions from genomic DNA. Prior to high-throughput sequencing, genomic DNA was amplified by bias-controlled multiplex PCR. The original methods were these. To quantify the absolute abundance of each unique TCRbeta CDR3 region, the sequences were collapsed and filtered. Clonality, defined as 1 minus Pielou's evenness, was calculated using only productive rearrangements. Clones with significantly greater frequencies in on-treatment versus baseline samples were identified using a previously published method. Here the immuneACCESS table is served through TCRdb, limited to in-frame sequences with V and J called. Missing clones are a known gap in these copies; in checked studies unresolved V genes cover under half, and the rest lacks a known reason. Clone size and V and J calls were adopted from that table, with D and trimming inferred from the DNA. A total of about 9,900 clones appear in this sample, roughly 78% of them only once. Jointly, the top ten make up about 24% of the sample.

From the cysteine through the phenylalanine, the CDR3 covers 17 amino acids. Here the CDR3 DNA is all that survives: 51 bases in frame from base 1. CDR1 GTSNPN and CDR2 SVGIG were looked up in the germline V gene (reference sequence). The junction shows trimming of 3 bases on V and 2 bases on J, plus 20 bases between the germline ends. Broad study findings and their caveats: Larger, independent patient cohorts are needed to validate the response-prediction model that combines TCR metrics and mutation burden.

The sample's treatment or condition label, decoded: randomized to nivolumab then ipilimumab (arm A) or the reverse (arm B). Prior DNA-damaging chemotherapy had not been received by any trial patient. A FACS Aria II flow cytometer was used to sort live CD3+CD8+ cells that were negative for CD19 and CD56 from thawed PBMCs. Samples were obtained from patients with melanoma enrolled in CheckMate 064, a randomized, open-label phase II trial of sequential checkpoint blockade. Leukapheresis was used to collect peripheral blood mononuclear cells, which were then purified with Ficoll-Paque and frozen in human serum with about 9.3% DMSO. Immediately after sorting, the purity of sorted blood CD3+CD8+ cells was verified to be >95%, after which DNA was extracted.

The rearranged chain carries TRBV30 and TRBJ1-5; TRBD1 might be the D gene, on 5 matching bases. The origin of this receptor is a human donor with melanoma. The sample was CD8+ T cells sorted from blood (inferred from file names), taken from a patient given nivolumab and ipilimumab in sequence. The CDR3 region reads CAWSPAGPVRGNQPQHF. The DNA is TGTGCCTGGAGCCCGGCGGGGCCGGTGAGAGGCAATCAGCCCCAGCATTTT. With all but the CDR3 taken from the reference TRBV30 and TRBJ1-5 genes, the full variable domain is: SQTIHQWPATLVQPVGSPLSLECTVEGTSNPNLYWYRQAAGRGLQLLFYSVGIGQISSEVPQNLSASRPQDRQFILSSKKLLLSDSGFYLCAWSPAGPVRGNQPQHFGDGTRLSIL.